The clone carrying this TCR beta chain has just a few counts. No antigen is known for it. The data were taken from a study of identical twins. Study results and caveats: Cord blood beta clonotypes present at high abundance carried fewer insertions; no such pattern appeared in memory repertoires.

The CDR3 extends over 11 amino acids. Germline V gene sequence: CDR1 MNHNS, CDR2 SASEGT. Trimming removed 7 bases at V and 8 bases at J, with 11 bases between. TCRdb re-analysed the 5' RACE reads in MiXCR, keeping a single row per CDR3 protein. Among around 1.7 million distinct CDR3 sequences listed, less than 40% were seen once. The TCR was taken from a newborn girl in good health. The sample comprised cord blood. V is TRBV6-1 and J is TRBJ1-1; D is undetermined. The CDR3 sequence is CASKTIQEAFF. DNA of the CDR3: TGTGCCAGCAAGACCATTCAGGAAGCTTTCTTT.